This T cell receptor beta chain was profiled in a study of regulatory T cells in long-lasting Graves disease (dated by TCRdb to the early 2020s). For the wider study: Antithyroid drugs had been taken for less than 3 months by newly diagnosed Graves' disease patients. The study was conducted in China and was registered as a clinical trial. A total of around 35 samples underwent TCR sequencing, from around 13 patients with persistent Graves' disease and 20 or so patients with newly diagnosed Graves' disease. Peripheral blood TCR sequencing and RNA sequencing compared persistent Graves' disease patients with newly diagnosed Graves' disease patients.

Overall results and qualifications from the work: Because the primary lesion, thyroid tissue, could not be accessed, the study looked at peripheral blood alone. Sequencing and analysis were restricted to the TCR beta chain. The small sample size was acknowledged by the authors as a limitation that may reduce accuracy. A larger number of public clonotypes was shared among persistent patients (around 2,500) than among newly diagnosed patients (approximately 1,000). TRBV28, TRBJ1-2 and TRBJ2-5 were preferentially used in persistent disease, while TRBV20-1 and TRBJ2-1 were favored in newly diagnosed disease. Persistent Graves' disease patients showed lower TCR Shannon entropy and fewer highly expanded clones than newly diagnosed patients, suggesting clonal expansion.

The library was made by multiplex PCR. Sequencing instrument: Illumina HiSeq 4000. iRepertoire HTBI primers and Arm-PCR amplification of CDR3 regions were used to construct TCR beta libraries. Before sequencing, the PCR products went through gel purification. On the study's bioinformatics: A total of fewer than 70 TRBV and under 15 TRBJ segments were identified across samples and were used for gene usage analysis of CDR3 amino acid clonotypes. Filtered high-quality paired reads were merged into contigs using COPE and FqMerger. BLAST was used to align contigs to the IMGT TRBV, TRBD and TRBJ reference genes, and CDR3 was defined following IMGT. Clonotypes above 0.1% frequency were classified as highly expanded clones. Shannon entropy was used to measure repertoire diversity, and the Gini coefficient was used to measure V-J evenness. Clonotypes shared by more than one individual were considered public. TCRdb applied fastp at Q25 and MiXCR to the public reads, then kept only in-frame beta chains. Each CDR3 protein appears once, grouped with its most common genes and DNA. The V and J calls reflect TCRdb's pipeline rather than the authors' work. For this sample the table gives about 420,000 distinct CDR3 sequences, of which approximately 16% were detected only once. The ten largest clones add up to about 23% of the sample.

This clonotype was observed at least ten times. Its antigen has not been determined. Nothing much larger sits one base from this clone, and base qualities are not available. Interpreted using the paper, the time point label stands for: newly diagnosed GD, antithyroid drugs for less than 3 months. For both TCR sequencing and RNA sequencing, RNA was extracted from PBMCs in TRIzol. Graves' disease was diagnosed according to American Thyroid Association guidelines. Recruitment of patients was carried out at an endocrinology department in Xi'an, China. Each patient gave around 9 milliliters of peripheral blood, collected in an EDTA anticoagulant tube. Ficoll Paque Plus density gradient separation was used to isolate PBMCs, and no further T cell sorting was done. An Agilent 2100 Bioanalyzer and agarose gel were used to check RNA quality, and a NanoDrop 2000 was used to measure RNA concentration. The CDR3 has 14 amino acids, counting the end cysteine and phenylalanine. Of the read, only the CDR3 DNA is kept; its 42 bases are in frame from base 1. From a lookup of the germline V gene, CDR1 and CDR2 are SGHAT and FQNNGV. The trim is 5 bases for V and 4 bases for J, with a gap of 14 bases between the germline ends.

These data were also filed under a second study, of T cells in Graves' hyperthyroidism and ophthalmopathy. Drawing on the second study: A patient counted as having stable Graves' hyperthyroidism if no progression to ophthalmopathy occurred over 18 months of follow-up. Hyperthyroidism patients were newly diagnosed, with disease duration under 2 months, and aged 18 to 65 years. Any patient with an uncontrolled infection, another autoimmune disease, pregnancy or lactation was excluded. Diagnoses were based on clinical symptoms, serum thyroxine and TRAb, thyroid ultrasound and orbital computed tomography. The TCR CDR3 was subjected to a first round of RT-PCR using the HTBI primer set and the Qiagen OneStep RT-PCR kit. Most expanded thyroid clonotypes (frequency above 0.001) were also detected in blood, a finding suggesting that blood repertoires may reflect thyroid immune responses. Ophthalmopathy was separated from stable hyperthyroidism by a 13 V-J signature model, with over 85% sensitivity and just over 81% specificity obtained in cross-validation and 80%/75% obtained in testing. In validation, the model predicted progression to ophthalmopathy a median of about 5.9 months before onset, with roughly 71% sensitivity and 72.22% specificity. A discovery cohort of around 98 patients, roughly 45 with Graves' ophthalmopathy and 57 with stable Graves' hyperthyroidism, was used to find distinguishing TCR V-J signatures. Prospective prediction of ophthalmopathy was tested in an independent validation cohort consisting of 18 hyperthyroidism patients and 15 or so patients who later progressed to ophthalmopathy. For training and testing, the 100 or so patients in the discovery cohort were randomly divided in a 7:3 ratio. The study also compared thyroid tissue and blood T-cell repertoires from a handful of Graves' hyperthyroidism patients. After blood sampling, hyperthyroidism patients were treated with methimazole at a starting dose of 30 mg daily, and ophthalmopathy patients were treated with high-dose intravenous methylprednisolone. Libraries were constructed in a second round of multiplex PCR, after which size selection and purification were carried out. The libraries were sequenced on an Illumina HiSeq2000 using paired-end 100 bp reads. Raw data were processed with SOAPnuke, discarding reads with adapters, uncalled bases, mean Phred below 15, or no exact constant-primer or identifier match. High-quality paired reads were merged using COPE v1.2.5, and each unique nucleotide sequence was defined as a clonotype. MiTCR v1.1 was used to align clonotypes to the IMGT TRBV, TRBD and TRBJ reference segments. Analysis was restricted to V-J combinations with a frequency above 0.0001, which covered 98% to 99.2% of repertoires. The TCS score was defined as F50 (clonal expansion) divided by E x V (chaos), with BLOSUM62-based TCRdist calculated between CDR3 peptides within each V-J. Welch's t-statistics and random forest reduced around 520 V-J features to about 13, which were used in a naive Bayes classifier (R e1071). No statistical method was used to set the sample size in advance, and investigators knew the group allocation. TCR Vbeta CDR3 sequencing of 130 to 150 peripheral blood samples (fewer than 45 ophthalmopathy, approximately 80 hyperthyroidism and approximately 17 progressor patients) is reported in the paper.

The TCR originated in a woman between 18 and 29 years old with Graves disease. Donor details come from another sample of the same person, matched by shared clones. The chain joins TRBV11-2 to TRBJ2-5, with no reliable assignment of the D segment. The source material was peripheral blood mononuclear cells (PBMCs), sampled at new diagnosis, from a patient treated with antithyroid drugs. The DNA sequence follows: TGTGCCAGCAGCGCGTTCGTTAGGTCAGAGACCCAGTACTTC. Translated, it reads CASSAFVRSETQYF.